This T cell receptor beta chain is from a study of cytomegalovirus exposure and HLA in healthy donors. Findings and caveats of the study: TCR beta chains numbering roughly 150 were designated cytomegalovirus-associated. TCR beta V- and J-gene trimming, according to a later analysis, was linked to a missense DCLRE1C variant.

In the case of this clone: Its target is not known.

J was trimmed by 4 bases and V by 2 bases; bases with no gene match: 7. The CDR3 is made up of 15 amino acids. Germline CDR1 KGHSH, CDR2 LQKENI. The PCR contained 60 Vbeta and 13 Jbeta primers. The assay was immunoSEQ multiplex PCR, and TCRdb's table has in-frame clones only and misses some. Its table records under 100,000 clones. V usage is TRBV18 and J usage is TRBJ1-2; 7 bases are shared with TRBD1. This TCR derives from a man aged 30 to 45 in good health and CMV-seronegative. Sequencing was done on a sample of PBMCs. The CDR3 is CASSPGQAWGYGYTF. The CDR3 coding sequence is TGTGCCAGCTCACCAGGACAGGCCTGGGGCTATGGCTACACCTTC. The full variable domain, its missing parts supplied by reference TRBV18 and TRBJ1-2, is NAGVMQNPRHLVRRRGQEARLRCSPMKGHSHVYWYRQLPEEGLKFMVYLQKENIIDESGMPKERFSAEFPKEGPSILRIQQVVRGDSAAYFCASSPGQAWGYGYTFGSGTRLTVV.